This entry concerns a single T cell receptor (beta chain). Its antigen is unidentified. This entry comes from a study of cytomegalovirus exposure and HLA in healthy donors. Study in general: About 85 million unique TCRs from HLA-typed donors were held in an early release of data. Study-level points and caveats: Later, an analysis showed that TCR beta chains associated with HLA were more clonally expanded than others that were equally common. Presence/absence comparisons presumed near-even sequencing depth among donors.

The PCR employed 60 Vbeta primers together with 13 Jbeta primers. Profiled with immunoSEQ multiplex PCR; TCRdb holds only in-frame clones, not every one. The sample shows some 180,000 clones, around 78% of them seen only once. CDR3 size: 16 residues. After removal of 1 base from V and 5 bases from J, the junction contained 10 bases not matched to a gene. The V gene's germline CDR1 is SGHNT and CDR2 YYREEE (reference sequence). The receptor's source is a man aged 18 to 30 in good health and CMV-seronegative. What was sequenced was PBMCs. This chain connects TRBV5-4 to TRBJ2-5, with 8 bases matching TRBD2. CDR3 region: CASSLTAGAQRETQYF. As DNA, the CDR3 is TGTGCCAGCAGCTTGACAGCGGGGGCCCAACGGGAGACCCAGTACTTC.